This T cell receptor (beta chain) was sequenced during a study of cytomegalovirus exposure and HLA in healthy donors. The CDR3 contains 15 residues. Trimming cost V 2 bases and J 2 bases, with 13 bases left between them. Germline loops: CDR1 SGHTA, CDR2 FQGTGA. Broader study findings: Later on, an analysis found that several of the most significant clusters appeared to be linked to common viral pathogens, which included parvovirus B19. CMV antigen specificity of a few CMV-associated chains was confirmed in vitro.

Details on this clone: Its antigen is unknown.

60 Vbeta and 13 Jbeta primers were used in PCR. Using immunoSEQ multiplex PCR, the repertoire was profiled, and TCRdb retains in-frame clones only, with some absent. The data include tens of thousands of clones; the top ten clones carry 4.8%. The gene calls are TRBV7-3 and TRBJ2-7; D is perhaps TRBD2 (5 bases). The material sequenced was PBMCs. This TCR was sampled from a female donor in good health and CMV-seronegative. The CDR3 is CASSLGPPGTYEQYF. The CDR3 coding sequence is TGTGCCAGCAGCTTAGGGCCCCCCGGGACCTACGAGCAGTACTTC.